Each of the 27 T cell receptor beta chains below was sequenced from the same sample in a study of blood T cell dynamics during melanoma immunotherapy. Time point denoted: week 3, after first cycle of checkpoint inhibitor. Method: immunoSEQ multiplex PCR; TCRdb's copy keeps in-frame clones and lacks some. The table lists roughly 12,000 clones, about 88% of them singletons. The sequencing used blood, collected from a patient treated with checkpoint blockade. These receptors all come from a human donor with melanoma.

V is TRBV6-5 and J is TRBJ1-3; tentative D call: TRBD1 (5 bases). CDR1 and CDR2 from the germline V gene are MNHEY and SVGAGI. CDR3 size: 15 residues. Trimming stripped 6 bases from V and 4 bases from J, with 16 bases between. The CDR3 DNA follows: TGTGCCAGCAGCCGGGGCCCAGAGTTGGGAAACACCATATATTTT. Amino acid sequence: CASSRGPELGNTIYF.

The rearrangement links TRBV6-6 to TRBJ2-1; 8 bases match TRBD2. The J segment lost 7 bases and the V segment lost 1 base, leaving 6 bases of the junction unmatched. The germline V gene has CDR1 MNHNY and CDR2 SVGAGI (reference sequence). This CDR3 is built from 15 residues. CDR3 loop: CASSYFPGGGNEQFF. In DNA, the CDR3 is TGTGCCAGCAGTTACTTTCCGGGGGGGGGTAATGAGCAGTTCTTC.

This clone was recorded only once. The chain joins TRBV7-2 to TRBJ1-6; D unclear. The length of the CDR3 is 14 residues. Per germline, CDR1 SGHTA and CDR2 FQGNSA. V dropped 1 base and J dropped 15 bases, with 16 bases sitting between them. The CDR3 reads CASSLGLGSGLLHF. For the CDR3, the DNA is TGTGCCAGCAGCTTAGGTCTCGGCAGCGGCCTCCTCCACTTT. The whole variable domain, filled in from reference TRBV7-2 and TRBJ1-6, reads GAGVSQSPSNKVTEKGKDVELRCDPISGHTALYWYRQSLGQGLEFLIYFQGNSAPDKSGLPSDRFSAERTGGSVSTLTIQRTQQEDSAVYLCASSLGLGSGLLHFGNGTRLTVT.

The chain uses TRBV5-1 and TRBJ2-2, with D perhaps TRBD1 (7 bases). The V end lost 0 bases, the J end lost 1 base, and 13 bases lay between the germline ends. This CDR3 region has 17 residues. Germline V CDR1 and CDR2: SGHRS, YFSETQ. CDR3 in amino acids: CASSLGPRGVNTGELFF. The CDR3 DNA reads TGCGCCAGCAGCTTGGGGCCCAGGGGGGTGAACACCGGGGAGCTGTTTTTT.

V gene TRBV21-1 combines with J gene TRBJ2-7. TRBV21-1 is listed as a pseudogene. The CDR3 sequence is 13 residues long. The CDR3 is CASSKTPVGEQYF. DNA for the CDR3: TGTGCCAGCAGCAAAACTCCCGTGGGGGAGCAGTACTTC.

V and J are TRBV10-3 and TRBJ2-3, with 11 bases aligning to TRBD2. With V trimmed by 6 bases and J by 6 bases, 5 bases remained unmatched. Germline CDR1 and CDR2: ENHRY and SYGVKD. The CDR3 contains 14 residues. Here the CDR3 reads CAISPGLAVDTQYF. The CDR3 DNA follows: TGTGCCATCAGCCCGGGACTAGCGGTTGATACGCAGTATTTT.

The V call is TRBV7-9, the J call TRBJ1-5, with D perhaps matching TRBD1 (5 bases). Germline CDR1 is SEHNR and CDR2 is FQNEAQ (reference sequence). Trimming pared 1 base from V and 4 bases from J, leaving 11 bases between. The CDR3 is 15 amino acids. The CDR3 coding sequence is TGTGCCAGCAGCTTAGGTGACAGCCCGAATCAGCCCCAGCATTTT. Encoded protein: CASSLGDSPNQPQHF.

This clone was found once. The chain couples TRBV7-2 to TRBJ2-1; a possible D gene is TRBD1 (6 bases). Germline CDR1 is SGHTA and CDR2 is FQGNSA. CDR3 size: 14 residues. Trimming took 4 bases from V and 5 from J, leaving 12 bases between them. DNA for the CDR3: TGTGCCAGCAGCTCCCCAAGGGGGAACAATGAGCAGTTCTTC. As protein: CASSSPRGNNEQFF. The entire variable domain, with the rest obtained from reference TRBV7-2 and TRBJ2-1, is as follows: GAGVSQSPSNKVTEKGKDVELRCDPISGHTALYWYRQSLGQGLEFLIYFQGNSAPDKSGLPSDRFSAERTGGSVSTLTIQRTQQEDSAVYLCASSSPRGNNEQFFGPGTRLTVL.

The chain uses TRBV4-3 and TRBJ2-3; weak D call: TRBD1 (6 bases). V was trimmed by 3 bases and J by 4 bases, leaving 17 bases between them. The germline V gene encodes CDR1 LGHNA and CDR2 YSLEER. There are 16 residues in the CDR3. CDR3 region: CASSQGSGGSADTQYF. The CDR3 region has the DNA TGCGCCAGCAGCCAGGGATCTGGGGGCAGCGCAGATACGCAGTATTTT.

This chain links TRBV18 with TRBJ1-1, with 8 bases identical to TRBD1. This CDR3 has 15 residues. J lost 4 bases, V lost 5 bases, and 9 bases had no gene match. Germline CDR1 is KGHSH and CDR2 is LQKENI. This CDR3 reads CASSSGTGWGTEAFF. CDR3 nucleotides: TGTGCCAGCTCATCTGGGACAGGCTGGGGCACTGAAGCTTTCTTT.

This clone came up a few times. The rearrangement links TRBV4-3 to TRBJ1-4, with no clear D. Germline CDR1 LGHNA, CDR2 YSLEER. V lost 1 base, J lost 7 bases, and 4 bases lay in between. The CDR3 runs 12 residues. The CDR3 DNA is TGCGCCAGCAGCCAAGTAGCTGAAAAACTGTTTTTT. Protein product: CASSQVAEKLFF.

This clone was recorded once. A read error may account for a junction end that differs from germline. V usage is TRBV5-4 and J usage is TRBJ1-2; D remains ambiguous. Germline V gene sequence: CDR1 SGHNT, CDR2 YYREEE (reference sequence). This CDR3 has 14 residues. The CDR3 loop is CASSQDALSGGYTF. Written as DNA, the CDR3 is TGCGCCAGCAGCCAAGATGCACTCTCTGGGGGCTACACCTTC.

The J gene is TRBJ1-3, the V gene TRBV11-2; D is possibly TRBD1 (5 bases). CDR1 SGHAT and CDR2 FQNNGV come from the germline V gene. This CDR3 contains 14 residues. The V gene lost 5 bases and the J gene lost 0 bases, with 8 bases spanning the gap. The CDR3 loop is CASSRQSSGNTIYF. CDR3 in DNA: TGTGCCAGCAGCCGACAGAGCTCTGGAAACACCATATATTTT.

The chain links TRBV5-1 to TRBJ2-1; D might be TRBD1 (6 bases). Germline CDR1 and CDR2: SGHRS and YFSETQ. Deletions cut 0 bases from V and 12 bases from J, with 10 bases between. This CDR3 region has 12 residues. The CDR3 DNA is TGCGCCAGCAGCTTGGCCGGCAGGGGGCAGTTCTTC. Translated: CASSLAGRGQFF. The entire variable domain, with the rest obtained from reference TRBV5-1 and TRBJ2-1, is as follows: KAGVTQTPRYLIKTRGQQVTLSCSPISGHRSVSWYQQTPGQGLQFLFEYFSETQRNKGNFPGRFSGRQFSNSRSEMNVSTLELGDSALYLCASSLAGRGQFFGPGTRLTVL.

The J gene is TRBJ2-7, the V gene TRBV11-2; the match to TRBD1 covers 7 bases. J gave up 6 bases and V 0 bases, and 5 bases lay outside the gene matches. Per the germline V gene, CDR1 is SGHAT and CDR2 is FQNNGV. The CDR3 sequence is 14 residues long. Written as DNA, the CDR3 is TGTGCCAGCAGCTTAGAGTTGTCAGGGGGCGAGCAGTACTTC. This sequence encodes CASSLELSGGEQYF.

This chain connects TRBV6-5 to TRBJ1-1; a weak D match, TRBD1 (5 bases). The CDR3 totals 15 residues. The ends were cut back, 2 bases at V and 7 bases at J, with 17 bases in the middle. Germline assignment: CDR1 MNHEY and CDR2 SVGAGI. The CDR3 region is CASSYRGRQSGEAFF. Written as DNA, the CDR3 is TGTGCCAGCAGTTACCGGGGACGACAAAGTGGTGAAGCTTTCTTT.

The rearrangement joins TRBV10-3 to TRBJ1-2; 8 bases map to TRBD1. This CDR3 region has 13 residues. With V trimmed by 0 bases and J by 6 bases, 0 bases remained unmatched. Germline V gene data show CDR1 as ENHRY and CDR2 as SYGVKD. This CDR3 is CAISESDRDGYTF. CDR3 in DNA: TGTGCCATCAGTGAGTCGGACAGGGATGGCTACACCTTC.

This chain links TRBV2 with TRBJ2-5; 13 bases agree with TRBD2. Germline loops: CDR1 SNHLY, CDR2 FYNNEI. After removal of 6 bases from V and 5 bases from J, the junction contained 6 bases not matched to a gene. The CDR3 runs to 15 residues. The CDR3, as DNA: TGTGCCAGCAGGGTCACTAGCGGGGGGGCGGAGACCCAGTACTTC. Translating gives CASRVTSGGAETQYF.

This clone was seen only once. This chain links TRBV27 with TRBJ2-1, with a tentative D call TRBD1 (6 bases). The CDR3 has 15 amino acids. V lost 2 bases and J lost 6, with 14 bases in between. Germline V gene data show CDR1 as MNHEY and CDR2 as SMNVEV (reference sequence). The CDR3 sequence is CASSLNDRSGNEQFF. Here the CDR3 DNA reads TGTGCCAGCAGTTTAAATGACAGGTCGGGCAATGAGCAGTTCTTC.

The chain joins TRBV5-6 to TRBJ1-2; no reliable D call. The CDR3 is made up of 15 amino acids. Per the germline V gene, CDR1 is SGHDT and CDR2 is YYEEEE. The V gene lost 2 bases and the J gene lost 4 bases, with 15 bases spanning the gap. The CDR3 spells CASSFIEGGSYGYTF. DNA of the CDR3: TGTGCCAGCAGCTTCATTGAGGGTGGGAGCTATGGCTACACCTTC.

The V call is TRBV5-6, the J call TRBJ2-3, with TRBD1 matching 7 bases. Germline values: CDR1 SGHDT, CDR2 YYEEEE. The CDR3 consists of 18 residues. V shed 2 bases, J shed 3 bases, and the junction held 15 bases outside the gene matches. CDR3 region: CASSFVDRPGGVTDTQYF. The DNA of the CDR3 is TGTGCCAGCAGCTTCGTGGACAGGCCCGGCGGTGTTACAGATACGCAGTATTTT.

The table lists this clone with a few counts. The V and J genes are TRBV19 and TRBJ1-5; D uncertain. CDR3 length: 14 residues. From germline, CDR1 is LNHDA and CDR2 SQIVND (reference sequence). V was shortened by 10 bases and J by 0 bases, with 13 bases between the two germline ends. CDR3 sequence reads: CATTDVYSNQPQHF. CDR3 nucleotide sequence: TGTGCCACTACAGATGTTTATAGCAATCAGCCCCAGCATTTT.

The chain combines TRBV4-3 with TRBJ1-2; perhaps TRBD1 as D (6 bases). The CDR3 extends over 14 amino acids. V was pared by 0 bases and J by 7 bases, with 12 bases between. CDR1 LGHNA and CDR2 YSLEER come from the germline V gene. The CDR3 DNA sequence: TGCGCCAGCAGCCAAGAGGCAGGGGCGGGTGGCTACACCTTC. Translated: CASSQEAGAGGYTF.

The V call is TRBV7-6, the J call TRBJ1-6; D is unresolved. The CDR3 is 15 residues long. V lost 1 base, J lost 8 bases, and 12 bases lay in between. Germline loops: CDR1 SGHVS, CDR2 FNYEAQ. The CDR3 sequence is CASSLEAEPHSPLHF. The DNA of the CDR3 is TGTGCCAGCAGCTTAGAGGCTGAGCCCCATTCACCCCTCCACTTT. Supplemented by reference TRBV7-6 and TRBJ1-6, the full variable domain reads GAGVSQSPRYKVTKRGQDVALRCDPISGHVSLYWYRQALGQGPEFLTYFNYEAQQDKSGLPNDRFSAERPEGSISTLTIQRTEQRDSAMYRCASSLEAEPHSPLHFGNGTRLTVT.

V usage is TRBV10-3 and J usage is TRBJ2-3; 8 nucleotides line up with TRBD2. The CDR3 length is 15 residues. The germline CDR1 and CDR2 sequences are ENHRY and SYGVKD. Unmatched junction bases numbered 4, after V lost 2 bases and J lost 3 bases. This CDR3 is CAISEGTRSTDTQYF. The CDR3 nucleotides read TGTGCCATCAGTGAGGGGACTAGGAGTACAGATACGCAGTATTTT.

This clone was detected only once. The chain combines TRBV10-3 with TRBJ2-1, with 8 bases matching TRBD2. CDR3 length: 14 residues. Germline CDR1 ENHRY, CDR2 SYGVKD. V trimming: 6 bases; J trimming: 8 bases; junction bases outside the gene matches: 9. The chain's CDR3 is CAIRGLAGIHEQFF. CDR3 sequence (DNA): TGTGCCATCAGGGGTTTAGCGGGGATCCATGAGCAGTTCTTC.

The J gene is TRBJ2-5, the V gene TRBV6-6, with a possible D match to TRBD1 (6 bases). The J call may not be correct, given that the DNA end is closer to TRBJ2-7. This CDR3 is built from 12 residues. Germline loops: CDR1 MNHNY, CDR2 SVGAGI (reference sequence). CDR3 nucleotide sequence: TGTGCCAGCAGTTACGACAGGTACGAGCAGTACTTC. It encodes CASSYDRYEQYF.